The next 23 T cell receptor beta chains were all read from a single sample in a study of breast tumors, draining lymph nodes, adjacent tissues (dated by TCRdb to 2015 to 2016). Libraries were built with multiplex PCR. Sequencing relied on an Illumina HiSeq 2000. The raw public reads went through TCRdb reprocessing: fastp at Q25, MiXCR clone calling, in-frame beta chains kept. Records with the same CDR3 protein are collapsed into one entry carrying the most frequent genes and DNA. The sample has some 150,000 distinct CDR3 sequences on record, about 30% of them singletons. Over 3.5% of the sample is in the top ten clones. The axillary draining lymph nodes of breast cancer patients were the source of the lymph node samples. The material sequenced was axillary lymph node tissue. Receptor source: a female donor with breast cancer. Some clones in this sample may be carry-over from other donors' samples.

The chain combines TRBV12-3 or TRBV12-4 with TRBJ2-3, with a possible D match to TRBD1 (6 bases). The CDR3 has 14 amino acids. Trimming stripped 6 bases from V and 3 bases from J, with 13 bases between. This CDR3 is CASSLVGATDTQYF. CDR3 in DNA: TGTGCCAGCAGCCTAGTGGGGGCAACAGATACGCAGTATTTT.

The chain links TRBV6-1 to TRBJ2-7; the D call may be TRBD1 or TRBD2 (5 bases each). V lost 10 bases and J lost 0, with 16 bases in between. Looked up from germline, CDR1 is MNHNS and CDR2 is SASEGT. There are 14 residues in the CDR3. The chain's CDR3 is CATLPGPYSYEQYF. The CDR3 DNA reads as TGTGCCACCTTGCCGGGGCCCTACTCCTACGAGCAGTACTTC.

At least ten counts were recorded for this clonotype. This CDR3 reads CASRPGTNQETQYF. CDR3 DNA: TGTGCCAGTCGCCCCGGGACAAACCAAGAGACCCAGTACTTC. The rearrangement links TRBV2 to TRBJ2-5; tentative D call: TRBD1 (6 bases). Germline-derived CDR1 and CDR2 are SNHLY and FYNNEI. CDR3 length: 14 residues. V lost 9 bases to trimming and J lost 0 bases, with 14 bases between them.

As concerns this clonotype: Germline and junction disagree at one end, which may indicate a read error. V and J are TRBV20-1 and TRBJ2-5; D gene unclear. CDR1 is DFQATT, CDR2 SNEGSKA, per germline (reference sequence). This CDR3 region has 11 residues. The DNA for the CDR3 is TGCAGTGTGCCGTGGCGAGAGACCCAGTCCTTC. It specifies CSVPWRETQSF.

As for this clonotype: This likely comes from a read error, as the CDR3 has no conserved phenylalanine or tryptophan at its end. No DNA is shown, since the ends of the CDR3 on it are uncertain; the CDR3 is the one TCRdb lists. The chain recombines TRBV20-1 with TRBJ1-4; TRBD1 was called by the table and not checked on the DNA. The V gene's germline CDR1 is DFQATT and CDR2 SNEGSKA (reference sequence). The CDR3 is 11 residues long, ends included. The CDR3 protein is CSAMGTGKKAY.

The CDR3 sequence: CSPRGRGRLARTEAFF. For the CDR3, the DNA is TGCAGTCCCCGGGGGAGGGGGCGACTCGCACGAACTGAAGCTTTCTTT. The chain carries TRBV20-1 and TRBJ1-1, with 7 bases identical to TRBD1. CDR1 and CDR2 from the germline V gene are DFQATT and SNEGSKA (reference sequence). J gave up 5 bases and V 8 bases, and 20 bases lay outside the gene matches. The CDR3 consists of 16 residues.

About this clonotype itself: Being one base from a much bigger clone, this may be a read error. The V gene is TRBV6-1, the J gene TRBJ2-1; no definite D call. V lost 2 bases to trimming and J lost 9 bases, with 14 bases between them. Per germline, CDR1 MNHNS and CDR2 SASEGT. There are 14 residues in the CDR3. CDR3 DNA sequence: TGTGCCAGCAGTGAAAAAAGTGGATTCAGTGAGCAGTTCTTC. Its protein is CASSEKSGFSEQFF.

This clonotype was observed at least ten times. The genes are TRBV20-1 and TRBJ1-5; no clear D. Between the trimmed V and J ends, which lost 3 bases and 0 bases, there was a span of 9 bases. CDR3 length equals 14 residues. CDR1 and CDR2 from the germline V gene are DFQATT and SNEGSKA (reference sequence). CDR3 nucleotide sequence: TGCAGTGCTAGTAAGGGCTATAGCAATCAGCCCCAGCATTTT. It yields the protein CSASKGYSNQPQHF.

The chain links TRBV20-1 to TRBJ1-5; no reliable D call. Trimming took 1 base from V and 4 from J, leaving 5 bases between them. The germline gives CDR1 DFQATT, CDR2 SNEGSKA (reference sequence). CDR3 length: 12 amino acids. The CDR3 DNA follows: TGCAGTGCTAGAGCTCCGAATCAGCCCCAGCATTTT. Amino acid sequence: CSARAPNQPQHF.

This chain uses TRBV20-1 with TRBJ2-3; D is possibly TRBD1 (7 bases). Trimming stripped 6 bases from V and 4 bases from J, with 23 bases between. CDR1 and CDR2 from the germline V gene are DFQATT and SNEGSKA (reference sequence). This CDR3 comprises 16 residues. This CDR3 is CSAWSTCQGGADTQYF. In DNA form, the CDR3 reads TGCAGTGCCTGGTCTACCTGTCAGGGGGGCGCAGATACGCAGTATTTT.

The genes are TRBV18 and TRBJ2-4, with D tentatively TRBD1 or TRBD2 (5 bases each). The germline V gene encodes CDR1 KGHSH and CDR2 LQKENI. V was cut by 5 bases and J by 5 bases, with 19 bases left in between. This CDR3 region has 16 residues. CDR3 amino acids: CASSSFTGAIENIQYF. Written as DNA, the CDR3 is TGTGCCAGCTCATCATTTACCGGGGCGATCGAAAACATTCAGTACTTC.

On this clonotype: Possible read error: a much larger clone is one base away. The chain couples TRBV11-2 to TRBJ2-1; D is perhaps TRBD1 (6 bases). Trimming pared 3 bases from V and 1 base from J, leaving 10 bases between. The CDR3 is 15 residues long. CDR1 and CDR2 from the germline V gene are SGHAT and FQNNGV. CDR3 region: CASSFKDSSYNEQFF. The CDR3 DNA reads TGTGCCAGCAGCTTCAAGGACAGTTCCTACAATGAGCAGTTCTTC.

Turning to this clonotype: This sequence may be a read error, since a much larger clone differs from it by one base. The final CDR3 position lacks the conserved phenylalanine or tryptophan, pointing to a likely read error. The gene calls are TRBV4-1 and TRBJ2-2; 9 nucleotides line up with TRBD2. The CDR3 runs to 18 residues. CDR1 is MGHRA, CDR2 YSYEKL, per germline. J lost 5 bases, V lost 4 bases, and 14 bases had no gene match. The CDR3 loop is CASSPRTSDYSETGELFS. CDR3 DNA sequence: TGCGCCAGCAGCCCCCGGACTAGCGATTATTCGGAAACCGGGGAGCTGTTTTCT.

This clonotype has at least ten counts. The J gene is TRBJ1-2, the V gene TRBV4-1, with 10 bases that match TRBD1. J gave up 5 bases and V 3 bases, and 9 bases lay outside the gene matches. Germline CDR1 MGHRA, CDR2 YSYEKL. The CDR3 totals 16 residues. The CDR3: CASSHEMTGGTYGYTF. The DNA for the CDR3 is TGCGCCAGCAGCCATGAGATGACAGGGGGCACTTATGGCTACACCTTC.

This clonotype was picked up many times. The chain has TRBV7-6 and TRBJ1-5; 8 bases line up with TRBD1. Germline assignment: CDR1 SGHVS and CDR2 FNYEAQ. V trimming: 5 bases; J trimming: 5 bases; junction bases outside the gene matches: 2. The CDR3 runs to 13 residues. The CDR3 DNA sequence: TGTGCCAGCAGCCTGGACAGGGATCAGCCCCAGCATTTT. Residues: CASSLDRDQPQHF.

This clonotype was observed at least ten times. This chain joins TRBV12-3 or TRBV12-4 and TRBJ2-3, with D hard to call. Trimming stripped 6 bases from V and 7 bases from J, with 14 bases between. The CDR3 length is 13 residues. Here the CDR3 DNA reads TGTGCCAGCAGCCCCCTCGATCGAAATACGCAGTATTTT. Residues: CASSPLDRNTQYF.

This clonotype came up many times. The chain joins TRBV29-1 to TRBJ2-7; no clear D. CDR3 length: 11 residues. Per the germline V gene, CDR1 is SQVTM and CDR2 is ANQGSEA. V was pared by 0 bases and J by 8 bases, with 8 bases between. The CDR3 DNA reads as TGCAGCGTTGAAGATGCGTTCCAGCAGTACTTC. It codes for CSVEDAFQQYF.

A few counts support this clonotype. This rearrangement joins TRBV12-3 or TRBV12-4 to TRBJ1-5, with D unresolved. V was pared by 11 bases and J by 13 bases, with 12 bases between. The CDR3 runs 9 residues. DNA for the CDR3: TGTGCCGGCACCCAGACACAGCATTTT. Its translation is CAGTQTQHF.

This clonotype was seen many times. The CDR3 DNA reads TGTGCCAGCAGCTTGCTACCCGGGCCCCAAGAGACCCAGTACTTC. Translation: CASSLLPGPQETQYF. The chain is built from TRBV7-9 and TRBJ2-5, with D unresolved. CDR3 length equals 15 residues. Germline V gene data show CDR1 as SEHNR and CDR2 as FQNEAQ (reference sequence). The V end was cut by 3 bases, the J end by 1 base, with 12 bases between.

This clonotype has just a few counts. The chain links TRBV6-5 to TRBJ2-1, with TRBD2 matching over 10 bases. V lost 6 bases, J lost 4 bases, and 6 bases stayed unmatched. Germline V gene data show CDR1 as MNHEY and CDR2 as SVGAGI. CDR3 size: 15 residues. This chain's CDR3 is CASSPGTSAYNEQFF. The CDR3, as DNA: TGTGCCAGCAGCCCCGGGACTAGCGCTTACAATGAGCAGTTCTTC.

CDR3 bases: TGTGCCAGCAGTTCAGGGGAGGGAACGAATGAAAAACTGTTTTTT. Translation: CASSSGEGTNEKLFF. The chain joins TRBV9 to TRBJ1-4; maybe TRBD1 (6 bases). The CDR3 is 15 residues long. Trimming shortened V by 5 bases and J by 5 bases, and 16 bases separated the two germline ends. Germline V gives CDR1 SGDLS, CDR2 YYNGEE.

The rearrangement joins TRBV3-1 to TRBJ2-4; D possibly matches TRBD1 or TRBD2 (5 bases each). The CDR3 consists of 16 residues. Trimming left V 3 bases short and J 1 base short, with 13 bases between. Per the germline V gene, CDR1 is LGHDT and CDR2 is YNNKEL (reference sequence). CDR3 DNA: TGTGCCAGCAGCCATTTGGACGGGGACGCCAAAAACATTCAGTACTTC. Its translation is CASSHLDGDAKNIQYF.

On this clonotype: Given a much more abundant clone one base away, this may be a read error. As DNA, the CDR3 is TGCGCCAGCAGCCCCCGACTAGCGGGACTGGCCGAAAACATTCAGTACTTC. Translating gives CASSPRLAGLAENIQYF. The chain uses TRBV4-3 and TRBJ2-4; TRBD2 matches at 11 bases. CDR1 is LGHNA, CDR2 YSLEER, per germline. V was pared by 4 bases and J by 5 bases, with 10 bases of the junction left unmatched. This CDR3 spans 17 amino acids.